A single sample is the source of the 4 T cell receptor beta chains below, sequenced in a study of blood T cell repertoires in COVID-19. TCRdb's copy holds only in-frame clones and misses some; the assay was immunoSEQ multiplex PCR. The repertoire has about 70,000 clones, 83% of them found once; the top ten carry under 7.5%. Sequenced sample: peripheral blood. Receptor source: a man aged 30-40 years with COVID-19, enrolled during active disease.

The V and J genes are TRBV4-1 and TRBJ2-7, with a tentative D call TRBD2 (6 bases). CDR3 length: 14 residues. The germline V gene encodes CDR1 MGHRA and CDR2 YSYEKL. V dropped 1 base and J dropped 2 bases, with 9 bases sitting between them. This CDR3 is CASSQVGGAYEQYF. The CDR3 DNA reads as TGCGCCAGCAGCCAAGTCGGAGGGGCCTACGAGCAGTACTTC.

The chain combines TRBV30 with TRBJ2-1, with TRBD1 as a possible D gene (6 bases). Germline assignment: CDR1 GTSNPN and CDR2 SVGIG (reference sequence). This CDR3 is 15 amino acids long. V was trimmed by 0 bases and J by 9 bases, leaving 18 bases between them. The CDR3 DNA is TGTGCCTGGAGTGTATCCGGGACATCTTTGGGTGAGCAGTTCTTC. Its translation is CAWSVSGTSLGEQFF.

The chain combines TRBV9 with TRBJ2-1; tentatively, D is TRBD2 (7 bases). The V end lost 4 bases, the J end lost 0 bases, and 11 bases lay between the germline ends. Germline CDR1 SGDLS, CDR2 YYNGEE. The CDR3 is 15 amino acids. CDR3 coding DNA: TGTGCCAGCAGCAGTGGGGGGGCCTCCTACAATGAGCAGTTCTTC. Its translation: CASSSGGASYNEQFF.

The V call is TRBV6-5, the J call TRBJ1-2; D is ambiguous. Trimming removed 6 bases at V and 5 bases at J, with 10 bases between. The CDR3 extends over 12 amino acids. Germline CDR1 MNHEY, CDR2 SVGAGI. CDR3 sequence reads: CASRDSIYGYTF. The CDR3 DNA sequence: TGTGCCAGCAGGGACTCAATTTATGGCTACACCTTC.